This T cell receptor beta chain was sequenced for a study of T cell responses to AZD1222 COVID-19 vaccine. The overall study: Second-dose intervals near 4 or 12 weeks were combined.

Germline V gene data show CDR1 as SNHLY and CDR2 as FYNNEI. The CDR3 length is 11 residues. Trimming took 0 bases from V and 8 from J, leaving 4 bases between them. Generated by immunoSEQ multiplex PCR, the TCRdb table keeps only in-frame clones and is missing some. In the table there are 100,000 to 150,000 clones, about 89% of which are singletons. Here the sequenced sample was peripheral blood, taken on day 0 of AZD1222 vaccination. The receptor comes from an adult in good health. The chain recombines TRBV2 with TRBJ1-2; D is uncertain. The CDR3 spells CASSEAQGYTF. CDR3 DNA: TGTGCCAGCAGTGAAGCGCAGGGCTACACCTTC.